This passage covers 32 T cell receptor beta chains from one sample sequenced in a study of early T cells in non-severe SARS-CoV-2 infection. MiXCR, applied by TCRdb to the 5' RACE reads, yields one record per CDR3 protein. The sample records around 21,000 distinct CDR3 sequences, over 5.5% being singletons. Specimen: whole blood, collected at baseline. The receptors were gathered from an adult who was a healthcare worker with PCR-confirmed SARS-CoV-2 infection or an uninfected control (not recorded which).

This clonotype was seen at least ten times. One end of the junction does not line up with germline, which may come from a read error. The chain couples TRBV6-2 or TRBV6-3 to TRBJ1-5; maybe TRBD1 (5 bases). This CDR3 contains 16 residues. Germline values: CDR1 MNHEY, CDR2 SVGEGT. The CDR3 DNA is TGTGCCAGCAGTTACTCTGGAGGGGCTGGTTCTCAGGCCCAGCATTTT. Its protein product is CASSYSGGAGSQAQHF.

This clonotype was found many times. J is TRBJ1-5 and V is TRBV27, with D tentatively TRBD1 (5 bases). V was cut by 0 bases and J by 0 bases, with 15 bases left in between. This CDR3 comprises 18 residues. Per germline, CDR1 MNHEY and CDR2 SMNVEV (reference sequence). The CDR3 region has the DNA TGTGCCAGCAGTTTATCGGCGGCAGGGTACGCTAGCAATCAGCCCCAGCATTTT. It yields the protein CASSLSAAGYASNQPQHF.

The chain combines TRBV11-3 with TRBJ2-2; 14 bases fit TRBD2. Trimming removed 7 bases from V and 6 bases from J; junction bases left unmatched: 10. The CDR3 is 17 amino acids. CDR1 and CDR2 from the germline V gene are SGHNT and YENEEA. The CDR3 nucleotides are TGTGCCAGCACCCAACGACTAGCGGGGGGGCTTGCCGGGGAGCTGTTTTTT. Residues: CASTQRLAGGLAGELFF.

This clonotype has just a few counts. The V call is TRBV7-9, the J call TRBJ2-7; 7 bases agree with TRBD1. The CDR3 is 14 residues long. V dropped 4 bases and J dropped 0; count of bases not matched to a gene: 3. The germline gives CDR1 SEHNR, CDR2 FQNEAQ (reference sequence). The CDR3 region has the DNA TGTGCCAGCAGCTCACAGGGGATCTCCTACGAGCAGTACTTC. It yields the protein CASSSQGISYEQYF.

Written as DNA, the CDR3 is TGCAGTGCCGGACAGCCTAATGAAAAACTGTTTTTT. Its protein product is CSAGQPNEKLFF. The chain couples TRBV20-1 to TRBJ1-4, with D maybe TRBD1 (6 bases). The CDR3 spans 12 residues. Trimming stripped 6 bases from V and 3 bases from J, with 8 bases between. Germline CDR1 reads DFQATT; CDR2 reads SNEGSKA (reference sequence).

At least ten counts were recorded for this clonotype. Here the CDR3 reads CSATEDGPLYEQYF. CDR3 bases: TGCAGTGCTACAGAGGACGGGCCCCTCTACGAGCAGTACTTC. The V and J genes are TRBV20-1 and TRBJ2-7; D remains ambiguous. Germline CDR1 DFQATT, CDR2 SNEGSKA (reference sequence). Trimming took 4 bases from V and 3 from J, leaving 16 bases between them. The CDR3 is 14 amino acids.

This clonotype has a handful of counts. The rearrangement links TRBV10-3 to TRBJ2-7; tentatively, D is TRBD2 (5 bases). The germline V gene encodes CDR1 ENHRY and CDR2 SYGVKD. V shed 8 bases and J shed 5 bases, with 16 bases lying between them. CDR3 length: 13 amino acids. The CDR3 coding sequence is TGTGCCATCCGGGATAGTTTGCGGCACGAGCAGTACTTC. Its protein is CAIRDSLRHEQYF.

This clonotype appeared a few times. V gene TRBV15 combines with J gene TRBJ2-5; D might be TRBD2 (7 bases). CDR1 and CDR2 (germline): LNHNV, YYDKDF (reference sequence). The V end was cut by 4 bases, the J end by 4 bases, with 16 bases between. The CDR3 extends over 15 amino acids. CDR3 bases: TGTGCCACCAGCATCCCCCTGGGAGGGGGAGAGACCCAGTACTTC. Protein product: CATSIPLGGGETQYF.

This clonotype is termed medium-sized. This chain uses TRBV7-2 with TRBJ1-2; 8 bases match TRBD1. The CDR3 extends over 15 amino acids. The germline gives CDR1 SGHTA, CDR2 FQGNSA. The V segment lost 6 bases and the J segment 3 bases; nucleotides outside the gene matches: 9. CDR3 DNA: TGTGCCAGCAGTTTTACCCAGGGGGCCGACTATGGCTACACCTTC. Amino acid sequence: CASSFTQGADYGYTF.

This clonotype showed up many times. V is TRBV19 and J is TRBJ2-3, with TRBD1 identical over 7 bases. CDR3 length: 15 amino acids. With 7 bases clipped from V and 4 bases from J, the junction kept 11 bases outside the gene matches. Germline lookup yields CDR1 LNHDA and CDR2 SQIVND (reference sequence). CDR3: CASTPMTGTSDTQYF. As DNA, the CDR3 is TGTGCCAGTACTCCGATGACAGGGACCTCAGATACGCAGTATTTT.

This clonotype has ten or more counts. CDR3 protein: CASSPDPGNYGYTF. The CDR3 region has the DNA TGTGCCAGCAGCCCGGACCCGGGCAACTATGGCTACACCTTC. This chain joins TRBV7-6 and TRBJ1-2; D gene ambiguous. The germline V gene encodes CDR1 SGHVS and CDR2 FNYEAQ. This CDR3 has 14 residues. V was clipped by 5 bases and J by 2 bases, with 12 bases between them.

In its sample, this clonotype was seen many times. The genes are TRBV6-4 and TRBJ2-2; 10 nucleotides agree with TRBD2. The germline gives CDR1 MRHNA, CDR2 SNTAGT. V trimming: 0 bases; J trimming: 7 bases; junction bases outside the gene matches: 8. This CDR3 has 17 amino acids. The chain's CDR3 is CASSDSERGGRNGELFF. The CDR3 DNA is TGTGCCAGCAGTGACTCTGAGCGGGGGGGCCGAAACGGGGAGCTGTTTTTT.

In this sample, this clonotype turned up many times. The chain employs TRBV7-9 and TRBJ2-6; D uncertain. The V end lost 10 bases, the J end lost 2 bases, and 9 bases lay between the germline ends. The CDR3 is 13 residues long. Germline V CDR1 and CDR2: SEHNR, FQNEAQ (reference sequence). In DNA form, the CDR3 reads TGTGCCATGGAGACGCCTGGGGCCAACGTCCTGACTTTC. Translating gives CAMETPGANVLTF.

This clonotype was counted at least ten times. The chain carries TRBV12-3 or TRBV12-4 and TRBJ2-5, with 7 bases aligning to TRBD1. V was clipped by 6 bases and J by 3 bases; unmatched bases: 10. This CDR3 contains 15 residues. CDR3 residues: CASRDRDRVEETQYF. DNA for the CDR3: TGTGCCAGCAGGGACCGGGACAGAGTGGAAGAGACCCAGTACTTC.

This chain links TRBV6-5 with TRBJ1-1; D is unresolved. V lost 6 bases and J lost 1, with 9 bases in between. Per germline, CDR1 MNHEY and CDR2 SVGAGI. The CDR3 sequence is 13 residues long. The CDR3 DNA sequence: TGTGCCAGCAGCCCCTGGGAGAACACTGAAGCTTTCTTT. Protein sequence: CASSPWENTEAFF.

This clonotype has ten or more counts. V and J are TRBV7-2 and TRBJ1-3; no firm D call. Germline V gene data show CDR1 as SGHTA and CDR2 as FQGNSA. Between the trimmed V and J ends, which lost 2 bases and 8 bases, there was a span of 7 bases. The CDR3 extends over 12 amino acids. CDR3 nucleotides: TGTGCCAGCAGCTTACTTAGCGACACCATATATTTT. Its protein is CASSLLSDTIYF. Full variable domain (outside the CDR3, taken from reference TRBV7-2 and TRBJ1-3): GAGVSQSPSNKVTEKGKDVELRCDPISGHTALYWYRQSLGQGLEFLIYFQGNSAPDKSGLPSDRFSAERTGGSVSTLTIQRTQQEDSAVYLCASSLLSDTIYFGEGSWLTVV.

This clonotype is a singleton in its sample. The chain is built from TRBV29-1 and TRBJ2-1; D possibly corresponds to TRBD2 (5 bases). Germline lookup yields CDR1 SQVTM and CDR2 ANQGSEA. The ends were cut back, 2 bases at V and 5 bases at J, with 10 bases in the middle. This CDR3 comprises 13 residues. CDR3 region: CSVENWENNEQFF. CDR3 sequence (DNA): TGCAGCGTTGAAAATTGGGAGAACAATGAGCAGTTCTTC.

This clonotype occurred a few times. This sequence joins TRBV6-2 or TRBV6-3 and TRBJ2-1, with 7 bases that match TRBD1. V trimming: 2 bases; J trimming: 2 bases; junction bases outside the gene matches: 0. Germline V gene sequence: CDR1 MNHEY, CDR2 SVGEGT. The CDR3 totals 14 residues. In DNA form, the CDR3 reads TGTGCCAGCAGTTACGGACAGGCCTACAATGAGCAGTTCTTC. Translating it yields CASSYGQAYNEQFF.

The CDR3 DNA reads as TGCAGTGCTTGGACAGGGGGGAACTATGGCTACACCTTC. Translating gives CSAWTGGNYGYTF. This chain connects TRBV20-1 to TRBJ1-2; TRBD1 aligns across 10 bases. The CDR3 runs 13 residues. Germline lookup yields CDR1 DFQATT and CDR2 SNEGSKA (reference sequence). J lost 2 bases, V lost 5 bases, and 2 bases had no gene match.

In this sample, this clonotype turned up many times. The chain carries TRBV11-2 and TRBJ1-1; TRBD1 is a possible D gene (6 bases). The CDR3 loop spans 17 amino acids. Germline CDR1 and CDR2: SGHAT and FQNNGV. The germline V and J ends were trimmed by 5 bases and 0 bases, with 19 bases remaining between them. The CDR3 reads CASSPPPRQDMNTEAFF. CDR3 coding DNA: TGTGCCAGCAGCCCCCCTCCCCGACAGGACATGAACACTGAAGCTTTCTTT.

The sample holds many counts of this clonotype. The chain couples TRBV7-9 to TRBJ1-2, with unresolved D. Germline V gene sequence: CDR1 SEHNR, CDR2 FQNEAQ (reference sequence). This CDR3 region has 12 residues. The V and J ends lost 1 base and 5 bases respectively, with 5 bases between them. The CDR3 DNA reads TGTGCCAGCAGCTTAGAGGAGTATGGCTACACCTTC. This encodes CASSLEEYGYTF. Using reference TRBV7-9 and TRBJ1-2 for the parts outside the CDR3, the full variable domain is DTGVSQNPRHKITKRGQNVTFRCDPISEHNRLYWYRQTLGQGPEFLTYFQNEAQLEKSRLLSDRFSAERPKGSFSTLEIQRTEQGDSAMYLCASSLEEYGYTFGSGTRLTVV.

The chain combines TRBV6-6 with TRBJ2-7, with D hard to call. CDR3 length equals 13 residues. Trimming stripped 0 bases from V and 3 bases from J, with 6 bases between. Germline-derived CDR1 and CDR2 are MNHNY and SVGAGI (reference sequence). CDR3: CASSYSRSYEQYF. The CDR3, as DNA: TGTGCCAGCAGTTACTCACGGAGCTACGAGCAGTACTTC.

A few counts support this clonotype. V usage is TRBV7-2 and J usage is TRBJ1-2; 8 positions agree with TRBD1. Germline V CDR1 and CDR2: SGHTA, FQGNSA. V was clipped by 5 bases and J by 4 bases; unmatched bases: 9. CDR3 size: 15 residues. The CDR3 region has the DNA TGTGCCAGCAGCCTGACACAGGGGGTCTTCTATGGCTACACCTTC. Protein: CASSLTQGVFYGYTF.

This clonotype showed up just a few times. The V and J genes are TRBV11-3 and TRBJ2-7, with D perhaps TRBD1 (6 bases). The germline V gene encodes CDR1 SGHNT and CDR2 YENEEA. This CDR3 is built from 13 residues. Trimming shortened V by 3 bases and J by 5 bases, and 11 bases separated the two germline ends. The chain's CDR3 is CASSFIQGNEQYF. CDR3 sequence (DNA): TGTGCCAGCAGCTTCATACAGGGTAACGAGCAGTACTTC. The whole variable domain, filled in from reference TRBV11-3 and TRBJ2-7, reads EAGVVQSPRYKIIEKKQPVAFWCNPISGHNTLYWYLQNLGQGPELLIRYENEEAVDDSQLPKDRFSAERLKGVDSTLKIQPAELGDSAVYLCASSFIQGNEQYFGPGTRLTVT.

Relative to its sample, this clonotype is medium-sized (0.01 to 0.1%). The chain recombines TRBV24-1 with TRBJ2-3; 10 positions agree with TRBD2. The CDR3 extends over 19 amino acids. V lost 2 bases and J lost 4; bases outside the gene matches: 14. Germline loops: CDR1 KGHDR, CDR2 SFDVKD. The CDR3 reads CATSDWGLGAGGPADTQYF. The DNA of the CDR3 is TGTGCCACCAGTGATTGGGGTTTAGGAGCGGGGGGGCCCGCAGATACGCAGTATTTT.

V usage is TRBV5-4 and J usage is TRBJ2-3; 9 bases agree with TRBD2. The V segment lost 4 bases and the J segment 2 bases; nucleotides outside the gene matches: 8. Germline CDR1 reads SGHNT; CDR2 reads YYREEE (reference sequence). The CDR3 is 16 amino acids. CDR3 protein: CASSGERGVLTDTQYF. Written as DNA, the CDR3 is TGTGCCAGCAGCGGGGAGCGGGGGGTCCTCACAGATACGCAGTATTTT.

This sequence joins TRBV28 and TRBJ1-5; D ambiguous. The germline V gene encodes CDR1 MDHEN and CDR2 SYDVKM. V dropped 7 bases and J dropped 0 bases, with 13 bases sitting between them. There are 15 residues in the CDR3. The CDR3 is CASNDGRYSNQPQHF. The CDR3 bases are TGTGCCAGCAATGATGGGAGGTATAGCAATCAGCCCCAGCATTTT.

V gene TRBV9 combines with J gene TRBJ2-7; no definite D call. Germline V lookup: CDR1 SGDLS, CDR2 YYNGEE. The CDR3 contains 12 residues. The V gene lost 3 bases and the J gene lost 0 bases, with 4 bases spanning the gap. CDR3 amino acids: CASSGNSYEQYF. CDR3 in DNA: TGTGCCAGCAGCGGGAACTCCTACGAGCAGTACTTC.

The V gene is TRBV27, the J gene TRBJ2-1; D gene ambiguous. V gave up 0 bases and J gave up 4 bases, with 10 bases separating them. This CDR3 has 15 amino acids. In germline, CDR1 is MNHEY, CDR2 SMNVEV (reference sequence). The CDR3 here is CASSLSGLGYNEQFF. CDR3 DNA sequence: TGTGCCAGCAGTTTATCGGGTCTAGGATACAATGAGCAGTTCTTC.

In this sample, this clonotype turned up many times. The chain uses TRBV10-3 and TRBJ2-7, with 10 positions matching TRBD1. Per the germline V gene, CDR1 is ENHRY and CDR2 is SYGVKD. The CDR3 length is 18 residues. V dropped 3 bases and J dropped 3; count of bases not matched to a gene: 14. As DNA, the CDR3 is TGTGCCATCAGTGACCGGGACAGGGGCCCCCGGCAAAGCTACGAGCAGTACTTC. Translated, it gives CAISDRDRGPRQSYEQYF.

V usage is TRBV11-2 and J usage is TRBJ2-1, with 14 positions matching TRBD2. This CDR3 region has 16 residues. Germline trimming cut 6 bases from V and 8 bases from J; bases unmatched to any gene: 9. Germline V gene lookup returns CDR1 SGHAT and CDR2 FQNNGV. For the CDR3, the DNA is TGTGCCAGCAGTTACAAGGGACTAGCGGGGGAAGATGAGCAGTTCTTC. Translated, it gives CASSYKGLAGEDEQFF. The full variable domain, rest sourced from reference TRBV11-2 and TRBJ2-1, is EAGVAQSPRYKIIEKRQSVAFWCNPISGHATLYWYQQILGQGPKLLIQFQNNGVVDDSQLPKDRFSAERLKGVDSTLKIQPAKLEDSAVYLCASSYKGLAGEDEQFFGPGTRLTVL.

This clonotype turned up a few times. The CDR3 sequence is CASSQAPEGMGEKLFF. The CDR3 DNA sequence: TGCGCCAGCAGCCAAGCTCCGGAGGGGATGGGCGAAAAACTGTTTTTT. The chain links TRBV4-3 to TRBJ1-4, with a weak D call TRBD1 (5 bases). This CDR3 spans 16 amino acids. Germline V CDR1 and CDR2: LGHNA, YSLEER. Trimming shortened V by 1 base and J by 8 bases, and 17 bases separated the two germline ends.